These 30 T cell receptor beta chains were sequenced from one sample in a study of T cell responses to AZD1222 COVID-19 vaccine. This table comes from immunoSEQ multiplex PCR, and its TCRdb copy is limited to in-frame clones, with some not included. The sample includes about 69,000 clones, around four fifths of them seen just once. Material: peripheral blood, obtained 28 days after the second AZD1222 dose. The origin of the receptors is an adult who received the AZD1222 COVID-19 vaccine.

The chain uses TRBV19 and TRBJ1-1; possible D gene TRBD1, 5 bases. V was trimmed by 1 base and J by 0 bases, leaving 6 bases between them. Germline V lookup: CDR1 LNHDA, CDR2 SQIVND (reference sequence). The CDR3 is 14 residues long. For the CDR3, the DNA is TGTGCCAGTAGTATAGTGGGGGTGAACACTGAAGCTTTCTTT. Translated, it gives CASSIVGVNTEAFF.

This clone was detected only once. The chain recombines TRBV6-1 with TRBJ2-5; D possibly corresponds to TRBD2 (5 bases). The CDR3 is 13 residues long. The germline V gene encodes CDR1 MNHNS and CDR2 SASEGT. V was trimmed by 2 bases and J by 5 bases, leaving 9 bases between them. The CDR3 region is CASSELGVETQYF. In DNA, the CDR3 is TGTGCCAGCAGTGAACTCGGGGTTGAGACCCAGTACTTC.

The V gene is TRBV6-5, the J gene TRBJ1-1; tentatively, D is TRBD1 (6 bases). V was shortened by 7 bases and J by 7 bases, with 10 bases between the two germline ends. This CDR3 spans 11 amino acids. CDR1 and CDR2 (germline): MNHEY, SVGAGI. CDR3: CASNHRDEAFF. The CDR3 nucleotides are TGTGCCAGCAACCACAGGGATGAAGCTTTCTTT.

The gene calls are TRBV6-1 and TRBJ1-1; 7 bases are shared with TRBD1. CDR3 length equals 14 residues. In germline, CDR1 is MNHNS, CDR2 SASEGT. J gave up 4 bases and V 3 bases, and 5 bases lay outside the gene matches. CDR3 sequence reads: CASSDNSGGTEAFF. CDR3 bases: TGTGCCAGCAGTGACAATTCAGGGGGCACTGAAGCTTTCTTT.

This chain uses TRBV19 with TRBJ2-7, with unresolved D. The V gene lost 5 bases and the J gene lost 3 bases, with 11 bases spanning the gap. Germline CDR1 LNHDA, CDR2 SQIVND (reference sequence). The CDR3 covers 13 residues. CDR3 protein: CASSSDRFYEQYF. The CDR3, as DNA: TGTGCCAGTAGTTCTGACCGATTCTACGAGCAGTACTTC. Using reference TRBV19 and TRBJ2-7 for the parts outside the CDR3, the full variable domain is DGGITQSPKYLFRKEGQNVTLSCEQNLNHDAMYWYRQDPGQGLRLIYYSQIVNDFQKGDIAEGYSVSREKKESFPLTVTSAQKNPTAFYLCASSSDRFYEQYFGPGTRLTVT.

This chain links TRBV18 with TRBJ2-7, with D possibly matching TRBD2 (6 bases). The length of the CDR3 is 12 residues. V was cut by 3 bases and J by 4 bases, with 7 bases left in between. In germline, CDR1 is KGHSH, CDR2 LQKENI. For the CDR3, the DNA is TGTGCCAGCTCACCGGGGGGTTACGAGCAGTACTTC. It yields the protein CASSPGGYEQYF.

This clone was found a few times. The chain joins TRBV9 to TRBJ2-1; no definite D call. In germline, CDR1 is SGDLS, CDR2 YYNGEE. The V and J ends lost 9 bases and 7 bases respectively, with 11 bases between them. The CDR3 totals 11 residues. CDR3 amino acids: CAIHLGNEQFF. The CDR3 region has the DNA TGTGCCATCCACCTGGGGAATGAGCAGTTCTTC.

The J gene is TRBJ1-1, the V gene TRBV3-1 (or the pseudogene TRBV3-2), with D perhaps TRBD1 (6 bases). The CDR3 consists of 14 residues. V was cut by 5 bases and J by 4 bases, with 14 bases left in between. Germline V CDR1 and CDR2: LGHDT, YNNKEL (reference sequence). This CDR3 reads CASSGRGTGTEAFF. The CDR3 DNA reads as TGTGCCAGCAGCGGGAGGGGGACGGGCACTGAAGCTTTCTTT.

The J gene is TRBJ2-7, the V gene TRBV12-5; D is ambiguous. The V and J ends lost 3 bases and 6 bases respectively, with 18 bases between them. The CDR3 has 15 amino acids. The germline gives CDR1 LGHNT, CDR2 FRNRAP. The chain's CDR3 is CASGFLRRIPPEQYF. The CDR3 DNA is TGTGCTAGTGGTTTTTTACGACGCATTCCTCCCGAGCAGTACTTC.

V is TRBV21-1 and J is TRBJ1-5; whether TRBD1, the table's D call, matches the DNA was not checked. TRBV21-1 is labeled a pseudogene. This CDR3 comprises 14 residues. The CDR3 DNA follows: TGTGCCAGCAGCAAGGACAGCTCGTCTCAGCCCCAGCATTTT. Translated, it gives CASSKDSSSQPQHF.

This clone came up a few times. The chain carries TRBV7-9 and TRBJ1-2, with 7 nucleotides matching TRBD1. J gave up 7 bases and V 4 bases, and 9 bases lay outside the gene matches. There are 14 residues in the CDR3. Germline CDR1 is SEHNR and CDR2 is FQNEAQ (reference sequence). CDR3 sequence (DNA): TGTGCCAGCAGCTGGACGACAGGGCGGGGTGGCTACACCTTC. Translating it yields CASSWTTGRGGYTF. The complete variable domain, with remaining parts taken from reference TRBV7-9 and TRBJ1-2, reads DTGVSQNPRHKITKRGQNVTFRCDPISEHNRLYWYRQTLGQGPEFLTYFQNEAQLEKSRLLSDRFSAERPKGSFSTLEIQRTEQGDSAMYLCASSWTTGRGGYTFGSGTRLTVV.

This sequence joins TRBV2 and TRBJ1-3, with D uncertain. The CDR3 contains 13 residues. CDR1 and CDR2 from the germline V gene are SNHLY and FYNNEI. The V and J ends lost 3 bases and 6 bases respectively, with 9 bases between them. CDR3 nucleotides: TGTGCCAGCAGTGAGAGTAGTCTAAACACCATATATTTT. Its translation is CASSESSLNTIYF. The full variable domain, in which reference TRBV2 and TRBJ1-3 provide the parts outside the CDR3, is EPEVTQTPSHQVTQMGQEVILRCVPISNHLYFYWYRQILGQKVEFLVSFYNNEISEKSEIFDDQFSVERPDGSNFTLKIRSTKLEDSAMYFCASSESSLNTIYFGEGSWLTVV.

The chain combines TRBV14 with TRBJ2-1, with a tentative D call TRBD2 (6 bases). The ends were cut back, 6 bases at V and 0 bases at J, with 15 bases in the middle. The CDR3 is made up of 16 amino acids. Germline lookup yields CDR1 SGHDN and CDR2 FVKESK. CDR3 protein: CASSRLGGSSYNEQFF. Here the CDR3 DNA reads TGTGCCAGCAGTCGTCTCGGGGGAAGCTCCTACAATGAGCAGTTCTTC.

This clone was seen more than once but under ten times. The CDR3 DNA is TGTGCCAGCAGCGAAGACAGGGAAGCCAAAAACATTCAGTACTTC. This codes for CASSEDREAKNIQYF. This chain joins TRBV6-4 and TRBJ2-4; 7 bases are a match to TRBD1. J gave up 0 bases and V 6 bases, and 5 bases lay outside the gene matches. The CDR3 totals 15 residues. CDR1 and CDR2 (germline): MRHNA, SNTAGT.

Comment on this clone: One junction end does not reproduce the germline sequence, and a read error may be involved. The rearrangement joins TRBV30 to TRBJ1-5; tentatively, D is TRBD1 (5 bases). Germline V gene lookup returns CDR1 GTSNPN and CDR2 SVGIG (reference sequence). This CDR3 spans 13 amino acids. CDR3 DNA: TGTGCCTGGAGTTCGCAGGGCAAACAGCCCCAGCATTTT. Protein: CAWSSQGKQPQHF.

The chain employs TRBV21-1 and TRBJ2-1; TRBD2, as called in the table, went unchecked against the DNA. TRBV21-1 is a recognized pseudogene. The CDR3 runs to 19 residues. CDR3 sequence reads: CASSKVVGTTSGAYNEQFF. In DNA form, the CDR3 reads TGTGCCAGCAGCAAAGTAGTCGGAACCACTAGCGGGGCTTACAATGAGCAGTTCTTC.

The rearrangement joins TRBV2 to TRBJ2-7; 10 nucleotides agree with TRBD1. The length of the CDR3 is 14 residues. Germline V gives CDR1 SNHLY, CDR2 FYNNEI. V dropped 7 bases and J dropped 1; count of bases not matched to a gene: 4. CDR3 sequence (DNA): TGTGCCAGCACTCGGGACAGGGGATCCTACGAGCAGTACTTC. Translated, it gives CASTRDRGSYEQYF. The variable domain in full, completed from reference TRBV2 and TRBJ2-7, reads EPEVTQTPSHQVTQMGQEVILRCVPISNHLYFYWYRQILGQKVEFLVSFYNNEISEKSEIFDDQFSVERPDGSNFTLKIRSTKLEDSAMYFCASTRDRGSYEQYFGPGTRLTVT.

The rearrangement joins TRBV3-1 (or the pseudogene TRBV3-2) to TRBJ2-7; TRBD2 agrees at 7 bases. The CDR3 totals 19 residues. CDR1 and CDR2 from the germline V gene are LGHDT and YNNKEL (reference sequence). The J segment lost 0 bases and the V segment lost 1 base, leaving 15 bases of the junction unmatched. DNA for the CDR3: TGTGCCAGCAGCCAAGGTATTTATCGTCTAGCGGACACCTCCTACGAGCAGTACTTC. As protein: CASSQGIYRLADTSYEQYF.

This clone was recorded once. The CDR3 DNA reads as TGTGCCAGCAGCGTAGAAGAGAGAGAGACCCAGTACTTC. It is translated as CASSVEERETQYF. The chain carries TRBV9 and TRBJ2-5; no clear D. In germline, CDR1 is SGDLS, CDR2 YYNGEE. The ends were cut back, 0 bases at V and 4 bases at J, with 7 bases in the middle. This CDR3 comprises 13 residues.

This clone came up once. The CDR3 protein is CASSEHYEQYF. The CDR3, as DNA: TGTGCCAGCAGTGAACATTACGAGCAGTACTTC. V usage is TRBV2 and J usage is TRBJ2-7; D ambiguous. V lost 2 bases to trimming and J lost 4 bases, with 3 bases between them. In germline, CDR1 is SNHLY, CDR2 FYNNEI. CDR3 length: 11 residues. Variable domain in full (rest from reference TRBV2 and TRBJ2-7): EPEVTQTPSHQVTQMGQEVILRCVPISNHLYFYWYRQILGQKVEFLVSFYNNEISEKSEIFDDQFSVERPDGSNFTLKIRSTKLEDSAMYFCASSEHYEQYFGPGTRLTVT.

This clone was seen a single time. One end of the junction varies from germline; a read error may be responsible. This rearrangement joins TRBV12-3 or TRBV12-4 to TRBJ2-5, with 7 positions matching TRBD1. The CDR3 spans 11 residues. CDR3 nucleotides: TGTGCCAGCAGCCTCGGGACAGCCTTGAACTTC. It is translated as CASSLGTALNF.

V and J are TRBV6-5 and TRBJ2-1; TRBD1 agrees at 7 bases. Germline CDR1 MNHEY, CDR2 SVGAGI. J lost 4 bases, V lost 6 bases, and 6 bases had no gene match. CDR3 length equals 14 residues. CDR3 residues: CASRRDRLYNEQFF. CDR3 bases: TGTGCCAGCAGACGGGACAGACTTTACAATGAGCAGTTCTTC.

Only one count was recorded for this clone. The chain joins TRBV5-1 to TRBJ1-6; 8 bases are shared with TRBD1. The CDR3 loop spans 15 amino acids. CDR1 is SGHRS, CDR2 YFSETQ, per germline. The ends lost 2 bases at V and 7 bases at J; junction bases unmatched: 5. In DNA, the CDR3 is TGCGCCAGCAGCTTAGGACAGGGCAACAATTCACCCCTCCACTTT. It encodes CASSLGQGNNSPLHF. The full variable domain, its missing parts supplied by reference TRBV5-1 and TRBJ1-6, is KAGVTQTPRYLIKTRGQQVTLSCSPISGHRSVSWYQQTPGQGLQFLFEYFSETQRNKGNFPGRFSGRQFSNSRSEMNVSTLELGDSALYLCASSLGQGNNSPLHFGNGTRLTVT.

There are a few counts of this clone. The chain uses TRBV19 and TRBJ1-2, with TRBD1 identical over 7 bases. Germline V gene sequence: CDR1 LNHDA, CDR2 SQIVND (reference sequence). With V trimmed by 5 bases and J by 6 bases, 6 bases remained unmatched. There are 13 residues in the CDR3. In DNA, the CDR3 is TGTGCCAGTAGTCCTCAGGACAGGAATGGCTACACCTTC. Translating it yields CASSPQDRNGYTF. The whole variable domain, filled in from reference TRBV19 and TRBJ1-2, reads DGGITQSPKYLFRKEGQNVTLSCEQNLNHDAMYWYRQDPGQGLRLIYYSQIVNDFQKGDIAEGYSVSREKKESFPLTVTSAQKNPTAFYLCASSPQDRNGYTFGSGTRLTVV.

The chain combines TRBV9 with TRBJ1-1; D gene uncertain. CDR1 is SGDLS, CDR2 YYNGEE, per germline. V dropped 0 bases and J dropped 7 bases, with 13 bases sitting between them. The CDR3 covers 14 residues. CDR3 nucleotide sequence: TGTGCCAGCAGCGTAGCGGCTTGGGCAGGTGAAGCTTTCTTT. Amino acid sequence: CASSVAAWAGEAFF. The full variable domain, rest sourced from reference TRBV9 and TRBJ1-1, is DSGVTQTPKHLITATGQRVTLRCSPRSGDLSVYWYQQSLDQGLQFLIQYYNGEERAKGNILERFSAQQFPDLHSELNLSSLELGDSALYFCASSVAAWAGEAFFGQGTRLTVV.

The rearrangement uses TRBV7-9 and TRBJ2-3; D is possibly TRBD1 or TRBD2 (7 bases each). Germline CDR1 is SEHNR and CDR2 is FQNEAQ (reference sequence). V shed 3 bases and J shed 0 bases, with 13 bases lying between them. This CDR3 comprises 16 residues. The CDR3 sequence is CASSLGGGPSTDTQYF. The CDR3 DNA sequence: TGTGCCAGCAGCTTGGGAGGGGGCCCTAGCACAGATACGCAGTATTTT.

This rearrangement joins TRBV2 to TRBJ2-7, with TRBD2 matching over 7 bases. The CDR3 is made up of 12 amino acids. The germline gives CDR1 SNHLY, CDR2 FYNNEI. Trimming took 11 bases from V and 2 from J; bases not matched to a gene: 6. CDR3 sequence reads: CAGAGNTYEQYF. In DNA, the CDR3 is TGTGCCGGAGCGGGGAATACCTACGAGCAGTACTTC.

V usage is TRBV5-6 and J usage is TRBJ1-3; TRBD1 matches at 7 bases. CDR1 SGHDT and CDR2 YYEEEE come from the germline V gene. Losses at the gene ends were 3 bases for V and 2 bases for J; bases not matched to a gene: 5. This CDR3 comprises 15 residues. The DNA for the CDR3 is TGTGCCAGCAGCTCTCAACAGGGGACTGGAAACACCATATATTTT. Translation: CASSSQQGTGNTIYF.

J is TRBJ1-2 and V is TRBV10-1; 7 nucleotides align to TRBD1. Looked up from germline, CDR1 is WNHNN and CDR2 is SYGVQD (reference sequence). The CDR3 has 13 amino acids. V was clipped by 10 bases and J by 7 bases; unmatched bases: 12. The CDR3 spells CATSRDRVSGYTF. The CDR3 nucleotides read TGCGCCACCTCTAGAGACAGGGTCTCTGGCTACACCTTC.

The chain has TRBV11-3 and TRBJ1-3; D gene uncertain. Trimming took 4 bases from V and 4 from J, leaving 14 bases between them. Germline assignment: CDR1 SGHNT and CDR2 YENEEA. The CDR3 length is 15 residues. The CDR3 DNA sequence: TGTGCCAGCAGCTATAGAGGTAGTTCGGGAAACACCATATATTTT. Translating gives CASSYRGSSGNTIYF. The entire variable domain, with the rest obtained from reference TRBV11-3 and TRBJ1-3, is as follows: EAGVVQSPRYKIIEKKQPVAFWCNPISGHNTLYWYLQNLGQGPELLIRYENEEAVDDSQLPKDRFSAERLKGVDSTLKIQPAELGDSAVYLCASSYRGSSGNTIYFGEGSWLTVV.